This T cell receptor beta chain was obtained from a study of follicular helper T cells after annual influenza vaccination. Across the study: For some subjects, blood spans the 2013-2014, 2014-2015 and 2015-2016 annual vaccinations.

Method: immunoSEQ multiplex PCR; TCRdb's copy keeps in-frame clones and lacks some. The sample consists of several thousand clones, over 80% of them appearing once. This CDR3 comprises 12 residues. Trimming left V 4 bases short and J 5 bases short, with 8 bases between. The germline gives CDR1 MNHNS, CDR2 SASEGT. Regarding time point: 2014-2015 season, 7 days after vaccination. The chain uses TRBV6-1 and TRBJ1-2, with D tentatively TRBD1 (6 bases). Sequenced here: CXCR5+ CD38- circulating T follicular helper cells from blood, sampled 7 days after influenza vaccination. This sample's subset: circulating Tfh, non-naive CD4+CXCR5+PD-1+ (ICOS+CD38+ or ICOS-CD38-). This receptor was taken from an adult who received the influenza vaccine. CDR3: CASSGTDYGYTF. CDR3 nucleotides: TGTGCCAGCAGTGGGACAGATTATGGCTACACCTTC.